This TCR beta chain was sequenced in a study of T-cell reconstitution after alpha-beta-depleted transplantation in children. The CDR3 is 16 residues long. The junction had 6 bases not matched to a gene; V was cut back by 1 base and J by 4 bases. Unique molecular identifiers were incorporated when the TCRbeta library was constructed. Via MiXCR, TCRdb re-called the PCR reads, giving one row per CDR3 protein. In the table there are 70,000 to 95,000 distinct CDR3 sequences, less than 15% of which are singletons. This clonotype was found many times. This chain uses TRBV12-3 or TRBV12-4 with TRBJ2-3; 9 positions match TRBD2. The material was PBMCs from the stem cell graft donor, obtained from the stem cell graft. The sequence derives from a human donor who donated a stem cell graft to a child with inherited bone marrow failure. The CDR3 coding sequence is TGTGCCAGCAGTTTAGGCCCTAGCGGGACGGCAGATACGCAGTATTTT. Translation gives CASSLGPSGTADTQYF.